This TCR beta chain was sequenced in a study of blood T cells in healthy people across ages. For the study at large: The template switching approach captured approximately one barcoded beta molecule for every two T cells.

Trimming cost V 4 bases and J 3 bases; bases outside gene matches: 3. Germline CDR1 and CDR2: ENHRY and SYGVKD. The CDR3 is 13 amino acids. Then a second PCR, running roughly 6 to 11 cycles, was carried out with a sample-barcoded 5' primer and a J-beta primer mix. A single record per CDR3 protein comes from TCRdb applying MiXCR to the 5' RACE reads. The sample gives 550,000 to 650,000 distinct CDR3 sequences, 25% to 35% of which show up once; 3% to 4.5% is in the top ten. These same records also appear under a second study, on T cells of mothers and their children.

This receptor was obtained from a boy under 10 years old in good health. The chain carries TRBV10-3 and TRBJ2-7; 7 bases map to TRBD2. Sequencing was performed on blood. The CDR3 DNA reads as TGTGCCATCAGTGGCGGGGGAAACTACGAGCAGTACTTC. Translating it yields CAISGGGNYEQYF.